This T cell receptor (beta chain) stems from a study of T cell responses to AZD1222 COVID-19 vaccine. Points from the study as a whole: The study found vaccine-associated CD4 TCRs spanning spike, dominant at 160-218 and 743-854. The donor cohort was predominantly white British with a female majority, and clonal diversity may have been underestimated.

Using immunoSEQ multiplex PCR, the repertoire was profiled, and TCRdb retains in-frame clones only, with some absent. The table lists about 97,000 clones, around nine tenths of them singletons. V was clipped by 5 bases and J by 7 bases, with 15 bases between them. This CDR3 is built from 15 residues. Germline V gives CDR1 MNHEY, CDR2 SVGEGT. As concerns this clone: As yet, its antigen is unknown.

Here the sequenced sample was peripheral blood, taken on day 0 of AZD1222 vaccination. The gene calls are TRBV6-2 or TRBV6-3 and TRBJ1-6; D may be TRBD1 (5 bases). The receptor was isolated from an adult in good health. The CDR3 bases are TGTGCCAGCAGTCGACCTTCCGGGGCCAATTCACCCCTCCACTTT. Protein product: CASSRPSGANSPLHF.